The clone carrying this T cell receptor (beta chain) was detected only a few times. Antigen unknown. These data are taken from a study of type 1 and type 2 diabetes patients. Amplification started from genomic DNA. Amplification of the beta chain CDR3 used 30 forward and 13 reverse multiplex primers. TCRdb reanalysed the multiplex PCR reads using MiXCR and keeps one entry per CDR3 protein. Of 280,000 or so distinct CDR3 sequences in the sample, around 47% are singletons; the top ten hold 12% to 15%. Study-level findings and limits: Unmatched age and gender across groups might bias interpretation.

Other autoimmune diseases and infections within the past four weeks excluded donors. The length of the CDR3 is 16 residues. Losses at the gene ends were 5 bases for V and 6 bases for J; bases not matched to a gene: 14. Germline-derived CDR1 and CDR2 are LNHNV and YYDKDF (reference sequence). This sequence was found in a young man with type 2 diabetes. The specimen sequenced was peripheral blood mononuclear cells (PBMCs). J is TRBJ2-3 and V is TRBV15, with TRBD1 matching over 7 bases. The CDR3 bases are TGTGCCACCAGCGACAGGGTCCCCTCAACGTCGGATACGCAGTATTTT. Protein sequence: CATSDRVPSTSDTQYF.